This T cell receptor beta chain was found in a study of blood T cell repertoires in COVID-19. Study-level information: The cDNA or gDNA used as material had been derived from T cells, B-cell-depleted T cells, or PBMCs.

Some clones are missing from TCRdb's copy, which holds only in-frame ones; the method was immunoSEQ multiplex PCR. The sample has about 140,000 clones; less than 80% are singletons. The specimen was peripheral blood. The TCR comes from a woman aged 80 or older with active or convalescent COVID-19.

CDR3 in amino acids: CASRAGYGYTF. The CDR3 DNA sequence: TGTGCCAGCAGGGCGGGCTATGGCTACACCTTC. The rearrangement joins TRBV2 to TRBJ1-2, with no clear D. The CDR3 is 11 amino acids. The germline V gene has CDR1 SNHLY and CDR2 FYNNEI. The germline V and J ends were trimmed by 6 bases and 4 bases, with 6 bases remaining between them.